This entry concerns a single T cell receptor beta chain. The antigen remains undetermined. The source of the sample is a study of blood T cells in healthy people across ages. Using a J-beta primer mix together with a sample-barcoded 5' primer, a second PCR was run for 7 to 11 cycles. In TCRdb, the 5' RACE reads were re-called with MiXCR into one record per CDR3 protein. Altogether around 850,000 distinct CDR3 sequences are present, under 40% being singletons, with the ten largest covering around 13%. Findings and limits, study-wide: Versus aged donors, long-lived donors had higher diversity and more naive CD4+ cells. Reliance upon unsorted PBMCs precluded definitive naive versus antigen-experienced comparison.

Germline CDR1 SGHVS, CDR2 FQNEAQ. This CDR3 contains 16 residues. This receptor was taken from a man between 18 and 29 years old in good health. The rearrangement joins TRBV7-8 to TRBJ2-1, with TRBD2 matching over 9 bases. The J call may not be correct, given that the DNA end is closer to TRBJ2-7. Sample: blood. The DNA for the CDR3 is TGTGCCAGCAGCTTAGGCGGGAGGGGCCCCTACAATGAGCAGTACTTC. Translated: CASSLGGRGPYNEQYF.